These T cell receptor beta chains were read from a single sample in a study of a mutant IDH1 vaccine in newly diagnosed glioma. Sequenced by immunoSEQ multiplex PCR; TCRdb stores in-frame clones only, minus some. The table shows 40,000 or so clones, with around nine tenths occurring only once. The sequences come from PBMCs, collected from a glioma patient treated with radiotherapy, temozolomide or both. Receptors were obtained from a young man with glioma. Both conserved end residues are part of each CDR3. D genes are given only for firm matches. Rows give clone size only sometimes, using once, few, many, or a class for an expanded clone.

abundance	len	v_gene	d_gene	j_gene	CDR3aa
.	15	TRBV7-9	.	TRBJ2-3	CASSLASARTDTQYF
.	16	TRBV4-3	TRBD2	TRBJ2-2	CASSQDIAGVTGELFF
.	15	TRBV27	.	TRBJ1-5	CASSLSITGDQPQHF
.	13	TRBV6-1	TRBD1	TRBJ1-5	CASSGDSYQPQHF
.	15	TRBV29-1	.	TRBJ1-3	CSVGGGLNSGNTIYF
.	15	TRBV7-9	TRBD1	TRBJ1-1	CASSSPGQGRTEAFF
few	14	TRBV2	.	TRBJ2-3	CASQRTGLTDTQYF
.	13	TRBV5-6	.	TRBJ1-1	CASSSRVGTEAFF
.	14	TRBV5-1	.	TRBJ2-2	CASSFSTVSGELFF
.	16	TRBV7-9	TRBD1	TRBJ2-3	CASSLGDRGRTDTQYF